This T cell receptor (beta chain) is drawn from a study of CD4 T cells in relation to SARS-CoV-2 and coronaviruses (dated by TCRdb to 2020 to 2023). About the investigation overall: The full convalescent cohort of 12 to 13 patients had a median age of about 37 years, ranging from roughly 20 to 75 years. Among the approximately 12 convalescent patients, 8 males and 4 females were included, and two of the subjects were Hispanic. Using patient-derived lymphoblastoid cell lines, the shared crossreactive spike epitopes were mapped to their HLA restriction. At the level of individual TCR clonotypes, the study measured memory CD4+ T cell crossreactivity between SARS-CoV-2 spike protein and common cold coronavirus spike proteins. The Adaptive Biotechnologies TCR-sequencing kit was used to sequence samples from three pre-COVID donors and the naive versus memory experiments, while other data came from Illumina-based sequencing. A different TCR-beta assay, based on Illumina, was used to sequence expansion assays from other donors in the study. The research as a whole found: Crossreactivity analysis centred on spike protein, so crossreactivity against other viral proteins was not assessed. Significantly weaker SARS-CoV-2-driven expansion was shown by crossreactive clones than by monoreactive clones, consistent with antigenic imprinting. In about 60% of donors, memory CD4+ clonotypes turned up that crossrecognized SARS-CoV-2 and at least one common cold coronavirus spike. Naive versus memory sequencing indicated the assay detects memory recall responses rather than primary responses primed during culture. No donor contributed both pre-pandemic and post-infection samples, which limited tracing the source of pre-existing responses. The study was limited by small numbers of patients and tested TCRs.

DNA from uncultured naive and memory CD4+ T cells underwent immunoSEQ TCR-beta sequencing at deep resolution. The authors processed their data as follows. During preprocessing, nonproductive sequences were removed, as were CDR3s that did not start with C, did not end with F or W, or were shorter than 7 amino acids. Cultured and uncultured naive and memory CD4+ repertoires were searched for previously identified spike- and CEF-reactive CDR3s. Pairwise Levenshtein distance, computed with the stringdist R package after three terminal residues were trimmed from each end, was used as the measure of CDR3 homology. TCRdb provides this immuneACCESS table in a form limited to in-frame rearrangements. Some clones are lacking; in checked studies, under half of them reflect an unresolved V gene, and why the rest are absent is not known. The DNA gave D and trimming, while V, J and clone size come from that table. The sample table lists about 37,000 clones, approximately 88% of them with a count of one. The biggest ten clones account for roughly 9% of the sample.

To separate naive from memory CD4+ T cells, cryopreserved PBMCs first underwent CD4 enrichment and then EasySep naive CD4+ T cell enrichment. Ficoll-Paque PLUS gradient centrifugation was used to isolate PBMCs from either whole blood or leukapheresis product. PBMCs were either cryopreserved at -140°C or used fresh in the expansion assay. The QIAamp Micro DNA Kit was used to extract genomic DNA from the CD4+ T cells. Of note for this clone: Its antigen is not yet known. No clone much larger than this one lies a single base away; base qualities are absent.

Specimen: memory CD4+ T cells from PBMCs. The cell subset or site label corresponds to: memory (non-naive) CD4+ T cells. This clonotype was obtained from an adult with COVID-19.

The nucleotides are TGTGCCAGTAGAAGTCACAGGGGGTCCCTGTATGATGAGCAGTTCTTC. This codes for CASRSHRGSLYDEQFF. The chain employs TRBV19 and TRBJ2-1; the junction holds 8 bases that match TRBD1. CDR1 and CDR2 (LNHDA, SQIVND) derive from the germline V gene (reference sequence). Spanning cysteine to phenylalanine, the CDR3 consists of 16 amino acids. The entry retains the CDR3 DNA only, 48 bases that are in frame from base 1. V loses 6 bases at its end and J loses 8 bases; junction bases beyond the gene matches: 15.